This is a list of T cell receptor beta chains from one sample in a study of response to subunit inactivated influenza vaccine. TCRdb ran MiXCR on the RT-PCR reads and lists one entry per CDR3 protein. The profile shows about 500,000 distinct CDR3 sequences, over 10% of them singletons. The material was PBMCs from blood, obtained 40 to 50 days after vaccination. These receptors were obtained from a man aged 45-60 years who received an inactivated influenza vaccine. CDR3s include the opening cysteine and the closing phenylalanine or tryptophan. The D gene is left open where the match is weak. Size tells how often a clone was seen (once, few, many) or the class of an expanded clone, and some rows leave it out.

>few|TRBV20-1|16|TRBJ1-5|-
TGCAGTGCTAGACCAACAGGGAAGGTCAGCAATCAGCCCCAGCATTTT
CSARPTGKVSNQPQHF
>-|TRBV27|20|TRBJ2-7|-
TGTGCCAGCAGTTTACGCGACAGGGGGGGAACTAGCGGAGACGTCTACGAGCAGTACTTC
CASSLRDRGGTSGDVYEQYF
>many|TRBV5-1|13|TRBJ2-7|TRBD2
TGCGCCAGCAGCCAAGACGGGGGGACTTTTCAGTACTTC
CASSQDGGTFQYF
>-|TRBV4-1|16|TRBJ2-1|-
TGCGCCAGCAGCCAGTTACAGGTTAGCTCCTACAATGAGCAGTTCTTC
CASSQLQVSSYNEQFF
>-|TRBV12-3/TRBV12-4|15|TRBJ2-1|-
TGTGCCAGCAGTTTAAGCAGGGGTGATCGTAATGAGCAGTTCTTC
CASSLSRGDRNEQFF
>many|TRBV20-1|12|TRBJ2-3|-
TGCAGTGCCCCTACCCGCACAGATACGCAGTATTTT
CSAPTRTDTQYF
>few|TRBV6-2/TRBV6-3|15|TRBJ1-5|-
TGTGCCAGCAGTTACAGACAGGAAGGCTCTCAGCCCCAGCATTTT
CASSYRQEGSQPQHF
>few|TRBV7-2|17|TRBJ2-1|-
TGTGCCAGCAGCTTAGTTCCGGTACAGGGTTCCTACAATGAGCAGTTCTTC
CASSLVPVQGSYNEQFF
>few|TRBV20-1|16|TRBJ2-3|-
TGCAGTGCTAGAAATCCGGCCCGCCAGGTGACAGATACGCAGTATTTT
CSARNPARQVTDTQYF
>few|TRBV6-5|15|TRBJ1-5|TRBD1
TGTGCCAGCAGTTCGCACCAGAACAGGGGTCAGCCCCAGCATTTT
CASSSHQNRGQPQHF
>-|TRBV4-1|15|TRBJ2-7|TRBD1
TGCGCCAGCAGCCAAGCCGGGACAGGGAAAGACGAGCAGTACTTC
CASSQAGTGKDEQYF
>-|TRBV14|16|TRBJ2-5|-
TGTGCCAGCAGCCAAGATCTGACAGGAGCCCAAGAGACCCAGTACTTC
CASSQDLTGAQETQYF
>few|TRBV18|12|TRBJ2-1|-
TGTGCCAGCTCACCTAACGCTAATGAGCAGTTCTTC
CASSPNANEQFF
>many|TRBV10-3|13|TRBJ2-1|-
TGTGCCATCAGTAAGGGACAAGGACAGGAGCAGTTCTTC
CAISKGQGQEQFF
>-|TRBV20-1|14|TRBJ2-1|-
TGCAGTGCTAGAGGAACGGGCTCCTACAATGAGCAGTTCTTC
CSARGTGSYNEQFF